This T cell receptor beta chain appears in the sequencing data of a study of cytotoxic CD8 clonotypes in ibrutinib-treated CLL. Using immunoSEQ multiplex PCR, the repertoire was profiled, and TCRdb retains in-frame clones only, with some absent. The table has 250,000 to 350,000 clones, more than 70% seen once. The junction had 1 base not matched to a gene; V was cut back by 6 bases and J by 5 bases. Germline V lookup: CDR1 MNHEY, CDR2 SMNVEV (reference sequence). The CDR3 consists of 13 residues. Only a few counts were recorded for this clone. Sequencing was performed on PBMCs, taken at disease progression, from a patient treated with ibrutinib. This TCR derives from a human donor with chronic lymphocytic leukemia. The J gene is TRBJ2-3, the V gene TRBV27, with TRBD2 matching 11 bases. This chain's CDR3 is CASRLAGGDTQYF. The CDR3 bases are TGTGCCAGCAGGCTAGCGGGAGGAGATACGCAGTATTTT.